The sequence of this TCR beta chain was determined in a study of STAT5B mutations in CD4+ large granular lymphocyte leukemia. Per the authors' pipeline: The detection floor for productive clonotype frequency was 2.59 x 10-5. Method: immunoSEQ multiplex PCR; TCRdb's copy keeps in-frame clones and lacks some. From that table come the V and J calls and clone size; the DNA was used to work out D and trimming. The sample comprises over 30,000 clones, about 85% of which are singletons, and less than 4% rests with the top ten. This CDR3 contains 11 residues. Deletions cut 8 bases from V and 4 bases from J, with 6 bases between. Germline V gene sequence: CDR1 SNHLY, CDR2 FYNNEI. Concerning this clone itself: What it recognizes is unknown.

Study outcomes and limitations: Patient CD4-sorted repertoires looked more clonal than healthy CD4+ repertoires, even without putative leukemic clones. The CD4+ versus CD8+ T-LGLL clonality difference may reflect limited sample size. 8/27 top patient clones versus 2/35 control clones were TRBV06-family.

This chain links TRBV2 with TRBJ2-1, with unresolved D. The sequence came from a human donor in good health. Sequencing input: CD4+ T cells from blood buffy coats. CDR3: CASGIYNEQFF. The CDR3 DNA is TGTGCCAGCGGGATATACAATGAGCAGTTCTTC. Full variable domain (remainder filled in from reference TRBV2 and TRBJ2-1): EPEVTQTPSHQVTQMGQEVILRCVPISNHLYFYWYRQILGQKVEFLVSFYNNEISEKSEIFDDQFSVERPDGSNFTLKIRSTKLEDSAMYFCASGIYNEQFFGPGTRLTVL.